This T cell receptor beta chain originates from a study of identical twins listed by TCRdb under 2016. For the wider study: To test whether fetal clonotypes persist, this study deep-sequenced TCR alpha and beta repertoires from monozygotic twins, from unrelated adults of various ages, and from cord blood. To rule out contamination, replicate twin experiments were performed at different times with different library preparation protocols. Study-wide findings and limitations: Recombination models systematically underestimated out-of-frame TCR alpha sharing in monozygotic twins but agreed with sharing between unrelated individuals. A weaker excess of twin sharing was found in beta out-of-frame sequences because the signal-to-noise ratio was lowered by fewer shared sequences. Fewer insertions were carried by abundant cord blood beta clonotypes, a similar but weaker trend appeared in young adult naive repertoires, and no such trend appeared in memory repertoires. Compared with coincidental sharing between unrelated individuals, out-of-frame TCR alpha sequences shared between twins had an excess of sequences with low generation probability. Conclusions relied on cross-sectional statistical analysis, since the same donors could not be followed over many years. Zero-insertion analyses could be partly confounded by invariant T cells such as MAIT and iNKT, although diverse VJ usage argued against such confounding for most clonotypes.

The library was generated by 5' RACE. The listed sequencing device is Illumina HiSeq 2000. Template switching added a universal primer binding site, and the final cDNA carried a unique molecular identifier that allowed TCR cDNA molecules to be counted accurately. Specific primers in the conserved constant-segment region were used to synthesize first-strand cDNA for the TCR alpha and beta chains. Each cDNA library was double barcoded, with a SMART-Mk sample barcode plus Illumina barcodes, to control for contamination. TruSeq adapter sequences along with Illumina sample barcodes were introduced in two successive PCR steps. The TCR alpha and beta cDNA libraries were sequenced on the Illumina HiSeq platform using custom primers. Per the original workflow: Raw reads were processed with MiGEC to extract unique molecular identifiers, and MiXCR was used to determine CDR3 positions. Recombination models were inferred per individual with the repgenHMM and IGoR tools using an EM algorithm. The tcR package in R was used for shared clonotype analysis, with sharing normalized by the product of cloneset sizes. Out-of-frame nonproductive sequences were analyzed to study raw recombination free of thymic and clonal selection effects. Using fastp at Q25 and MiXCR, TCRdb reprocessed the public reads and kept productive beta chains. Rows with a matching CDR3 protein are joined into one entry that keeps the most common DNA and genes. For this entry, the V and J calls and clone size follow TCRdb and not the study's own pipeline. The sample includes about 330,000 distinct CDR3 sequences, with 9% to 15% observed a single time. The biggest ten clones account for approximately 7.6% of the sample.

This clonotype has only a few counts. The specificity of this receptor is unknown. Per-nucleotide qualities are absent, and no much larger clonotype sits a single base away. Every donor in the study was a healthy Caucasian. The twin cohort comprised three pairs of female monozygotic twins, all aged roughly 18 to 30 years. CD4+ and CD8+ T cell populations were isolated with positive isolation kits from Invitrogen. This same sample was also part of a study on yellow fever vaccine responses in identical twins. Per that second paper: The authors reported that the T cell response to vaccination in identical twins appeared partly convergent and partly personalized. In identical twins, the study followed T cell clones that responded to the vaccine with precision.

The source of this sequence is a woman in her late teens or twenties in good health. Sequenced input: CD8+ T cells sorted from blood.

The CDR3 has the sequence CASSFRREAPDGYTF. The sequenced DNA is TGCGCCAGCAGCTTTCGTCGGGAGGCGCCCGATGGCTACACCTTC. The receptor chain draws on TRBV5-1 and TRBJ1-2; no confident D gene assignment can be made. CDR1 SGHRS and CDR2 YFSETQ were looked up in the germline V gene. The trim is 2 bases for V and 6 bases for J, with a gap of 17 bases between the germline ends. The CDR3 covers 15 residues, taking in both the cysteine and the phenylalanine. The CDR3 DNA has 45 bases and is translated from base 1.